Following are 20 T cell receptor beta chains from one sample sequenced in a study of blood T cell repertoires in COVID-19. Here immunoSEQ multiplex PCR was the method, and the copy in TCRdb shows in-frame clones only, minus some. The data show more than 250,000 clones, about 80% seen once. Sequenced material: peripheral blood. These receptor sequences come from a human donor in a cohort sampled during active COVID-19.

The CDR3 region is CASSDFIADRGNEQFF. As DNA, the CDR3 is TGTGCCAGCAGTGATTTCATAGCGGACAGGGGAAATGAGCAGTTCTTC. V gene TRBV2 combines with J gene TRBJ2-1, with 9 nucleotides matching TRBD1. J gave up 7 bases and V 3 bases, and 10 bases lay outside the gene matches. The length of the CDR3 is 16 residues. CDR1 is SNHLY and CDR2 is FYNNEI in the germline V gene.

The rearrangement joins TRBV3-1 (or the pseudogene TRBV3-2) to TRBJ1-1; D remains ambiguous. V dropped 4 bases and J dropped 1 base, with 10 bases sitting between them. The CDR3 totals 14 residues. Germline V CDR1 and CDR2: LGHDT, YNNKEL (reference sequence). This CDR3 reads CASSPHPRNTEAFF. The CDR3 nucleotides read TGTGCCAGCAGCCCACACCCTAGGAACACTGAAGCTTTCTTT.

V usage is TRBV18 and J usage is TRBJ1-1; D is unresolved. The V and J ends lost 0 bases and 2 bases respectively, with 7 bases between them. The V gene's germline CDR1 is KGHSH and CDR2 LQKENI. The length of the CDR3 is 14 residues. The CDR3 sequence is CASSPPPTNTEAFF. Here the CDR3 DNA reads TGTGCCAGCTCACCACCGCCCACTAACACTGAAGCTTTCTTT.

J is TRBJ1-4 and V is TRBV4-3; D gene ambiguous. V lost 1 base to trimming and J lost 15 bases, with 15 bases between them. The CDR3 sequence is 13 residues long. CDR1 and CDR2 (germline): LGHNA, YSLEER. The CDR3 is CASSQAPDTRVFF. CDR3 DNA sequence: TGCGCCAGCAGCCAAGCCCCGGATACTCGGGTGTTTTTT.

The V and J genes are TRBV5-6 and TRBJ2-7; D is ambiguous. The CDR3 totals 12 residues. Per germline, CDR1 SGHDT and CDR2 YYEEEE. The V end was cut by 3 bases, the J end by 9 bases, with 13 bases between. The CDR3 DNA follows: TGTGCCAGCAGCTCAGGCGACGAAAGGCAGTACTTC. Protein product: CASSSGDERQYF. Looking up the rest from reference TRBV5-6 and TRBJ2-7 gives the full variable domain: DAGVTQSPTHLIKTRGQQVTLRCSPKSGHDTVSWYQQALGQGPQFIFQYYEEEERQRGNFPDRFSGHQFPNYSSELNVNALLLGDSALYLCASSSGDERQYFGPGTRLTVT.

The chain employs TRBV19 and TRBJ1-2; 7 nucleotides match TRBD1. V lost 4 bases to trimming and J lost 2 bases; unmatched junction nucleotides: 7. Per germline, CDR1 LNHDA and CDR2 SQIVND (reference sequence). The CDR3 consists of 15 residues. CDR3 bases: TGTGCCAGTAGTACCCGACAGGGCAAAAACTATGGCTACACCTTC. Residues: CASSTRQGKNYGYTF.

V gene TRBV7-9 combines with J gene TRBJ1-3, with D uncertain. From germline, CDR1 is SEHNR and CDR2 FQNEAQ (reference sequence). The length of the CDR3 is 16 residues. V lost 0 bases to trimming and J lost 1 base, with 10 bases between them. This chain's CDR3 is CASSLALGESGNTIYF. The CDR3 bases are TGTGCCAGCAGCTTAGCGCTGGGAGAATCTGGAAACACCATATATTTT.

This clone was counted a few times. The chain links TRBV30 to TRBJ1-1; D is unresolved. The CDR3 extends over 10 amino acids. Trimming removed 4 bases from V and 8 bases from J, with 8 bases in between. CDR1 is GTSNPN and CDR2 is SVGIG in the germline V gene (reference sequence). CDR3 sequence (DNA): TGTGCCTGGACTTATGCGGAAGCTTTCTTT. Translating it yields CAWTYAEAFF. The whole variable domain, remainder taken from reference TRBV30 and TRBJ1-1, is SQTIHQWPATLVQPVGSPLSLECTVEGTSNPNLYWYRQAAGRGLQLLFYSVGIGQISSEVPQNLSASRPQDRQFILSSKKLLLSDSGFYLCAWTYAEAFFGQGTRLTVV.

This sequence joins TRBV15 and TRBJ2-1; maybe TRBD1 (5 bases). From germline, CDR1 is LNHNV and CDR2 YYDKDF (reference sequence). The CDR3 loop spans 17 amino acids. V lost 0 bases to trimming and J lost 7 bases, with 19 bases between them. The CDR3 bases are TGTGCCACCAGCAGAGATCAGGGTCCTAGGGTGGGTAATGAGCAGTTCTTC. This sequence encodes CATSRDQGPRVGNEQFF.

The gene calls are TRBV28 and TRBJ2-1, with 8 bases aligning to TRBD1. This CDR3 is 16 amino acids long. V gave up 2 bases and J gave up 2 bases; unmatched junction bases: 5. CDR1 is MDHEN and CDR2 is SYDVKM in the germline V gene. The CDR3 here is CASSLIGQGTYNEQFF. The CDR3 coding sequence is TGTGCCAGCAGTTTAATTGGACAGGGAACCTACAATGAGCAGTTCTTC. Filled out from reference TRBV28 and TRBJ2-1, the complete variable domain reads DVKVTQSSRYLVKRTGEKVFLECVQDMDHENMFWYRQDPGLGLRLIYFSYDVKMKEKGDIPEGYSVSREKKERFSLILESASTNQTSMYLCASSLIGQGTYNEQFFGPGTRLTVL.

The J gene is TRBJ2-1, the V gene TRBV29-1; D is possibly TRBD2 (8 bases). V gave up 4 bases and J gave up 9 bases, with 22 bases separating them. The CDR3 is made up of 15 amino acids. In germline, CDR1 is SQVTM, CDR2 ANQGSEA. As DNA, the CDR3 is TGCAGCGTTGGGGTGGCTAGCGGGTCAGGGGGTGAGCAGTTCTTC. It translates to CSVGVASGSGGEQFF.

This rearrangement joins TRBV27 to TRBJ2-5, with 7 bases that match TRBD1. The germline gives CDR1 MNHEY, CDR2 SMNVEV (reference sequence). Trimming took 5 bases from V and 4 from J; bases not matched to a gene: 1. The CDR3 totals 12 residues. The DNA of the CDR3 is TGTGCCAGCAGTAACAGGGGAGAGACCCAGTACTTC. Translating it yields CASSNRGETQYF.

This chain connects TRBV6-5 to TRBJ2-7, with TRBD2 as a possible D gene (5 bases). Trimming stripped 5 bases from V and 5 bases from J, with 10 bases between. The CDR3 contains 12 residues. Germline V lookup: CDR1 MNHEY, CDR2 SVGAGI. As DNA, the CDR3 is TGTGCCAGCAGTAAGGCCGGGAACGAGCAGTACTTC. Its translation is CASSKAGNEQYF.

A word on this clone: At one of its ends the junction is not consistent with the germline gene, which may arise from a read error. The genes are TRBV7-9 and TRBJ2-3, with D uncertain. This CDR3 comprises 12 residues. From germline, CDR1 is SEHNR and CDR2 FQNEAQ (reference sequence). The CDR3 DNA sequence: TGTGCCGGCAGACCTAGTGCAGATACGCAGTATTTT. Protein sequence: CAGRPSADTQYF.

The chain uses TRBV28 and TRBJ1-2, with D possibly being TRBD1 (5 bases). This CDR3 has 14 residues. With 8 bases removed from V and 8 bases from J, the gap between germline ends came to 21 bases. In germline, CDR1 is MDHEN, CDR2 SYDVKM. CDR3 sequence: CASLSGRVLSGYTF. CDR3 bases: TGTGCCAGCCTGTCGGGCAGGGTCCTATCGGGCTACACCTTC.

The rearrangement joins TRBV4-1 to TRBJ2-1; weak D call: TRBD1 (5 bases). V lost 1 base to trimming and J lost 0 bases, with 13 bases between them. This CDR3 has 17 amino acids. Germline loops: CDR1 MGHRA, CDR2 YSYEKL. CDR3: CASSQVDMGLSYNEQFF. As DNA, the CDR3 is TGCGCCAGCAGCCAAGTGGATATGGGGCTCTCCTACAATGAGCAGTTCTTC.

The gene calls are TRBV5-1 and TRBJ1-2; 9 bases match TRBD1. Germline V lookup: CDR1 SGHRS, CDR2 YFSETQ. The CDR3 totals 15 residues. The trim removed 2 bases at V and 5 bases at J, leaving 7 bases unmatched. CDR3 sequence reads: CASSFQPGTGYGYTF. The CDR3 nucleotides are TGCGCCAGCAGCTTTCAACCCGGGACAGGGTATGGCTACACCTTC.

This chain uses TRBV28 with TRBJ1-3, with TRBD1 as a possible D gene (5 bases). Trimming took off 6 bases at V and 2 bases at J, with 11 bases between the two ends. Per germline, CDR1 MDHEN and CDR2 SYDVKM. This CDR3 has 14 residues. This CDR3 is CASRGTGTGNTIYF. The CDR3 coding sequence is TGTGCCAGCAGGGGAACAGGCACTGGAAACACCATATATTTT.

This clone was recorded once. This rearrangement joins TRBV7-3 to TRBJ2-1; 9 nucleotides match TRBD2. The germline gives CDR1 SGHTA, CDR2 FQGTGA. Losses at the gene ends were 5 bases for V and 5 bases for J; bases not matched to a gene: 4. This CDR3 contains 14 residues. The CDR3: CASSRSSGNNEQFF. The CDR3 bases are TGTGCCAGCAGCCGTTCTAGCGGGAACAATGAGCAGTTCTTC. Variable domain in full (rest from reference TRBV7-3 and TRBJ2-1): GAGVSQTPSNKVTEKGKYVELRCDPISGHTALYWYRQSLGQGPEFLIYFQGTGAADDSGLPNDRFFAVRPEGSVSTLKIQRTERGDSAVYLCASSRSSGNNEQFFGPGTRLTVL.

This clone has a handful of counts. The chain couples TRBV7-8 to TRBJ1-3; D gene uncertain. Trimming stripped 5 bases from V and 4 bases from J, with 12 bases between. This CDR3 is 14 amino acids long. Germline V gene sequence: CDR1 SGHVS, CDR2 FQNEAQ. CDR3: CASSNTKIGNTIYF. As DNA, the CDR3 is TGTGCCAGCAGCAATACAAAAATAGGAAACACCATATATTTT.